The following is a T cell receptor beta chain sequence with its context. Its antigen is currently unknown. This PCR relied on a set of 60 Vbeta primers and 13 Jbeta primers. Produced via immunoSEQ multiplex PCR; TCRdb's table is partial and in-frame only. Its table records 70,000 to 80,000 clones. The sample comes from a study of cytomegalovirus exposure and HLA in healthy donors. The wider study: Counted in an early data release were tens of millions of unique TCRs from HLA-typed donors.

Study-wide results and caveats: Cytomegalovirus status was reportedly diagnosed by the classifier with high sensitivity and specificity. Later analysis demonstrated an association between a missense DCLRE1C variant and TCR beta V- and J-gene trimming.

Germline loops: CDR1 MNHEY, CDR2 SMNVEV (reference sequence). J gave up 2 bases and V 7 bases, and 9 bases lay outside the gene matches. CDR3 length: 15 residues. This receptor was obtained from a man in his forties in good health and CMV-seronegative. The specimen sequenced was PBMCs. The chain joins TRBV27 to TRBJ2-7, with 9 bases that match TRBD1. CDR3 residues: CASTPHRDRAYEQYF. CDR3 nucleotide sequence: TGTGCCAGCACTCCCCACCGGGACAGGGCCTACGAGCAGTACTTC.